This T cell receptor (beta chain) was captured in a study of blood T cell repertoires in COVID-19. Overall study context: Material from acute and convalescent COVID-19 was sourced from the United States, Italy and Spain.

TCRdb keeps only in-frame clones here, not all; method: immunoSEQ multiplex PCR. Among approximately 180,000 clones, over 75% were seen once, and the ten largest hold roughly 0.56%. The V gene lost 3 bases and the J gene lost 2 bases, with 10 bases spanning the gap. From germline, CDR1 is SGHVS and CDR2 FQNEAQ. The CDR3 loop spans 14 amino acids. This sequence was found in a man aged 50-60 years with acute or convalescent COVID-19. The sample comprised peripheral blood. The chain is built from TRBV7-8 and TRBJ2-5; D is perhaps TRBD1 (6 bases). CDR3 nucleotides: TGTGCCAGCAGCTTGGGGACAATACAAGAGACCCAGTACTTC. Protein sequence: CASSLGTIQETQYF.